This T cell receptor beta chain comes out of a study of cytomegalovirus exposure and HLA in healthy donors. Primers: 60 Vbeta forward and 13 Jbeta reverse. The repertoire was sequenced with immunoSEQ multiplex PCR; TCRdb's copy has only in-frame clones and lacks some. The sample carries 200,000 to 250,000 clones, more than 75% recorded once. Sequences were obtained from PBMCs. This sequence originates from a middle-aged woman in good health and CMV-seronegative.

In DNA, the CDR3 is TGTGCCAGCAGTCACGACAGGGCCAATGAGCAGTTCTTC. Encoded protein: CASSHDRANEQFF. This chain connects TRBV7-3 to TRBJ2-1, with 7 bases lining up with TRBD1. V lost 6 bases and J lost 6; bases outside the gene matches: 5. CDR1 and CDR2 from the germline V gene are SGHTA and FQGTGA. This CDR3 region has 13 residues.